This record concerns one TCR beta chain sequence. The germline gives CDR1 LGHDT, CDR2 YNNKEL (reference sequence). CDR3 length equals 15 residues. V shed 2 bases and J 3 bases; nucleotides not matched to a gene: 4. In the original analysis: Amplification of reference gene primers provided the estimated nucleated cell counts. Sequencing was performed with immunoSEQ multiplex PCR; in TCRdb, only in-frame clones are kept and a portion is missing. V and J calls and clone size are those listed in that table; D and trimming were worked out from the DNA. The table has 250,000 to 300,000 clones, around four fifths seen once. This specimen comes from a study of blood T cell repertoires in COVID-19. For the study at large: COVID-19 samples collected from the United States, Italy and Spain covered acute and convalescent phases. From T cells, B-cell-depleted T cells, or PBMCs came the material, which was cDNA or gDNA.

The gene calls are TRBV3-1 (or the pseudogene TRBV3-2) and TRBJ1-3, with TRBD1 matching 7 bases. The sample was peripheral blood. This receptor was taken from a man between 60 and 75 years old who had recovered from COVID-19. The CDR3 DNA sequence: TGTGCCAGCAGCCAACTAGACAGGGTTGGAAACACCATATATTTT. Translated, it gives CASSQLDRVGNTIYF.